The 2 T cell receptor beta chains given below trace back to one sample, sequenced in a study of cytomegalovirus exposure and HLA in healthy donors. Primers: 60 Vbeta forward and 13 Jbeta reverse. Profiling relied on immunoSEQ multiplex PCR, and the TCRdb table lists in-frame clones only, not all of them. This table holds some 140,000 clones, around 77% found once. The sample consisted of PBMCs. These TCRs come from a man aged 18 to 30 in good health and CMV-seronegative.

The chain links TRBV18 to TRBJ1-1; D might be TRBD1 (5 bases). This CDR3 region has 17 residues. V was trimmed by 3 bases and J by 1 base, leaving 18 bases between them. Germline values: CDR1 KGHSH, CDR2 LQKENI. The CDR3 nucleotides are TGTGCCAGCTCACCCCGAACGTCGACAGAGCCGAACACTGAAGCTTTCTTT. This codes for CASSPRTSTEPNTEAFF.

The rearrangement joins TRBV7-6 to TRBJ1-1; 9 bases agree with TRBD1. CDR1 is SGHVS and CDR2 is FNYEAQ in the germline V gene. This CDR3 region has 14 residues. The J segment lost 4 bases and the V segment lost 5 bases, leaving 5 bases of the junction unmatched. CDR3 sequence (DNA): TGTGCCAGCAGCCCTGGACAGGGGCGCACTGAAGCTTTCTTT. Encoded protein: CASSPGQGRTEAFF.